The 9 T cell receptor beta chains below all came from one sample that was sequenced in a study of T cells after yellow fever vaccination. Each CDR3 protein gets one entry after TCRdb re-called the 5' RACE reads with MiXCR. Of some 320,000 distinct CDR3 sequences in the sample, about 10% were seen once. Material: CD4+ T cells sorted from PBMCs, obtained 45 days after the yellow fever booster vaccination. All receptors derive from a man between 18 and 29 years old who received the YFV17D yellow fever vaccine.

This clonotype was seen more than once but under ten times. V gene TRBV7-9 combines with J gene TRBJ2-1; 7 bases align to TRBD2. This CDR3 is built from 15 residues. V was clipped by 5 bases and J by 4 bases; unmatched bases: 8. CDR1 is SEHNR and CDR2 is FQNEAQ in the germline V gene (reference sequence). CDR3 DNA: TGTGCCAGCAGCCCGATGGGGGGGGGTTACAATGAGCAGTTCTTC. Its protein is CASSPMGGGYNEQFF.

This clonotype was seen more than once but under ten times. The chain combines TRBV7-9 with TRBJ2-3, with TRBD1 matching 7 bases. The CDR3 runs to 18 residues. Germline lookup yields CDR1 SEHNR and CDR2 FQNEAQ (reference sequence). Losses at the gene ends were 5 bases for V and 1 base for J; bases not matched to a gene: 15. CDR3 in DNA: TGTGCCAGCAGCCCCGGGACAGCTTCCGTGTCGGGCACAGATACGCAGTATTTT. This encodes CASSPGTASVSGTDTQYF.

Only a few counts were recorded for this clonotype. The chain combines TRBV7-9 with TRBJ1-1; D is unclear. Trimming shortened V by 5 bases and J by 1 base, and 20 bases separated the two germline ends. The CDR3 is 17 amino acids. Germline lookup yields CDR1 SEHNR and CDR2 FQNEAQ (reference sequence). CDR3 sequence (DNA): TGTGCCAGCAGCGACCCCTGGAGGGAGGACGGGAACACTGAAGCTTTCTTT. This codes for CASSDPWREDGNTEAFF. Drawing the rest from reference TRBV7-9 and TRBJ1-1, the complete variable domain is DTGVSQNPRHKITKRGQNVTFRCDPISEHNRLYWYRQTLGQGPEFLTYFQNEAQLEKSRLLSDRFSAERPKGSFSTLEIQRTEQGDSAMYLCASSDPWREDGNTEAFFGQGTRLTVV.

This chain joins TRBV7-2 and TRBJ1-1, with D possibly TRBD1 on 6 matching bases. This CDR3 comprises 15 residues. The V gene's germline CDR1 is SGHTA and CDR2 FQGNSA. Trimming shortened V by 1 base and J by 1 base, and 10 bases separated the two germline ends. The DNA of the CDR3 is TGTGCCAGCAGCTTAGTTGGGGGCGCGAACACTGAAGCTTTCTTT. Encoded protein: CASSLVGGANTEAFF. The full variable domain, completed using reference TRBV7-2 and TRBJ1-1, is GAGVSQSPSNKVTEKGKDVELRCDPISGHTALYWYRQSLGQGLEFLIYFQGNSAPDKSGLPSDRFSAERTGGSVSTLTIQRTQQEDSAVYLCASSLVGGANTEAFFGQGTRLTVV.

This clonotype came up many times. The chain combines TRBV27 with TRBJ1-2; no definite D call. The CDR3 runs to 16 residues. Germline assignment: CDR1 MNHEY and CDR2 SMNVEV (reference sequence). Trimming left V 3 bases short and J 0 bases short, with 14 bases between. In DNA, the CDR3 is TGTGCCAGCAGTTTGTGGGGAACGCAGTCTAACTATGGCTACACCTTC. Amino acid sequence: CASSLWGTQSNYGYTF.

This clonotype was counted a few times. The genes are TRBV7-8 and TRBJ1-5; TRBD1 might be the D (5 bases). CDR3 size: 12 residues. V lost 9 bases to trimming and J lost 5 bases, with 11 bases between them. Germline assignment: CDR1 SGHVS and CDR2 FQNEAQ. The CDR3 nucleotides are TGTGCCAGTGGGGGGGGGTATCAGCCCCAGCATTTT. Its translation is CASGGGYQPQHF.

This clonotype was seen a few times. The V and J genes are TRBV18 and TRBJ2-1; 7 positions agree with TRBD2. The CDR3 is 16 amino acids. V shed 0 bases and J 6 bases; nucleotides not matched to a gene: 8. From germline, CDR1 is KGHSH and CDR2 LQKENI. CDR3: CASSPPGGNRANEQFF. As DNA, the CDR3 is TGTGCCAGCTCACCACCCGGGGGGAATCGCGCCAATGAGCAGTTCTTC.

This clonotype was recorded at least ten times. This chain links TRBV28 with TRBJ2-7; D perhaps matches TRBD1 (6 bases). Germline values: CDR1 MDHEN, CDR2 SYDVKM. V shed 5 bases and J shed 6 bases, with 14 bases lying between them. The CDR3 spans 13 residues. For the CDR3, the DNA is TGTGCCAGCAGTCCCTTAGGGACAAGCGAGCAGTACGTC. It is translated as CASSPLGTSEQYV.

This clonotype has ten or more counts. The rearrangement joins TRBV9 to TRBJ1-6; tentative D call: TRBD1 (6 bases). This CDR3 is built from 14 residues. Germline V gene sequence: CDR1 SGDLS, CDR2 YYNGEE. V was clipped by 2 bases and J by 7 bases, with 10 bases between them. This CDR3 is CASSVTGSNSPLHF. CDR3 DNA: TGTGCCAGCAGCGTTACAGGGAGCAATTCACCCCTCCACTTT.